This T cell receptor (beta chain) was documented in a study of Graves' ophthalmopathy and Graves' hyperthyroidism. Study-wide background: By definition, stable hyperthyroidism involved no ophthalmopathy within 18 months of follow-up. Overall study results and limits: Thyroid clonotypes that were expanded above 0.001 frequency mostly also appeared in blood.

The CDR3 spans 14 residues. Germline lookup yields CDR1 SQVTM and CDR2 ANQGSEA. The ends lost 0 bases at V and 4 bases at J; junction bases unmatched: 5. Scientists amplified the TCR beta CDR3 regions from RNA transcripts. HTBI-primed first-round RT-PCR preceded second-round multiplex PCR. TCRdb independently ran MiXCR on the multiplex PCR reads; one entry per CDR3 protein. This table holds about 500,000 distinct CDR3 sequences, approximately 35% found once. This clonotype has a count of ten or more. Its antigen remains unidentified. The chain recombines TRBV29-1 with TRBJ1-1; 7 bases are a match to TRBD1. This receptor was obtained from an adult man with Graves' hyperthyroidism. Material for sequencing was peripheral blood or thyroid tissue (not recorded which). The CDR3 coding sequence is TGCAGCGTTGAAGATCAGGGGGGGAGCACTGAAGCTTTCTTT. This gives the protein CSVEDQGGSTEAFF.